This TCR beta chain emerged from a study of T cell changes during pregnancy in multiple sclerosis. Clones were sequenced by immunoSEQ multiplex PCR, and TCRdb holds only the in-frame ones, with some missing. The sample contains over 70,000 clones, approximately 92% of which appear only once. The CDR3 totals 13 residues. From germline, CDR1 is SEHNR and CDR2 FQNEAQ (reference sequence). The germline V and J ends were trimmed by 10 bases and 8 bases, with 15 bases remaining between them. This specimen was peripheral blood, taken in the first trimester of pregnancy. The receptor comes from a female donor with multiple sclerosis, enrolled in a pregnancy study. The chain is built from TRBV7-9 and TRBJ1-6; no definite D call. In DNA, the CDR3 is TGTGCCATCGAGGAGGGAATCGATTCACCCCTCCACTTT. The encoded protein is CAIEEGIDSPLHF.